The 28 T cell receptor beta chains presented below share a single source sample, sequenced in a study of T cells after posttransplantation cyclophosphamide. Assay used: immunoSEQ multiplex PCR; TCRdb lists only in-frame clones, some missing. The sample records 47,000 or so clones, roughly nine tenths being singletons. The sequenced material came from PBMCs. These receptors all stem from a woman aged 50 to 65 in good health and a related stem cell transplant donor.

The chain carries TRBV7-8 and TRBJ2-7, with 9 bases lining up with TRBD1. Per the germline V gene, CDR1 is SGHVS and CDR2 is FQNEAQ. The CDR3 contains 15 residues. J gave up 6 bases and V 1 base, and 7 bases lay outside the gene matches. The chain's CDR3 is CASSLEGQGKSEQYF. The CDR3 nucleotides are TGTGCCAGCAGCTTAGAGGGACAGGGTAAGAGCGAGCAGTACTTC.

A remark on this clone: An end of the junction does not agree with germline; a read error may underlie this. The CDR3 sequence is CASSGVSGSNQPRHF. The CDR3 nucleotides are TGTGCCAGCAGTGGGGTGTCGGGGAGCAATCAGCCCCGGCATTTT. The chain joins TRBV2 to TRBJ1-5; D is unclear. CDR1 SNHLY and CDR2 FYNNEI come from the germline V gene. The CDR3 length is 15 residues.

As for this clone: The germline gene is not matched at one end of the junction; a read error may be the cause. The CDR3 DNA reads as TGTGCCAGTAGTATAACGGTGGGGGCTGAGGCTTTCTTT. Protein sequence: CASSITVGAEAFF. This chain connects TRBV19 to TRBJ1-1; TRBD1 might be the D (6 bases). CDR1 and CDR2 from the germline V gene are LNHDA and SQIVND (reference sequence). The CDR3 consists of 13 residues.

This clone was observed once. The chain is built from TRBV2 and TRBJ1-1; perhaps TRBD1 as D (5 bases). V lost 5 bases and J lost 3, with 16 bases in between. The V gene's germline CDR1 is SNHLY and CDR2 FYNNEI. This CDR3 is 15 amino acids long. CDR3 protein: CASSLASGLDTEAFF. Written as DNA, the CDR3 is TGTGCCAGCAGTTTAGCGTCGGGACTGGACACTGAAGCTTTCTTT.

This clone appeared a single time. The chain joins TRBV5-8 to TRBJ2-2, with D uncertain. With 4 bases removed from V and 0 bases from J, the gap between germline ends came to 10 bases. Germline CDR1 reads SGHTS; CDR2 reads YDEGEE. The CDR3 is made up of 15 amino acids. The CDR3 bases are TGTGCCAGCAGCCCTAGGTTAACGAACACCGGGGAGCTGTTTTTT. This codes for CASSPRLTNTGELFF.

The chain combines TRBV19 with TRBJ1-5, with D maybe TRBD1 (6 bases). CDR3 length equals 16 residues. CDR1 and CDR2 (germline): LNHDA, SQIVND (reference sequence). The V and J ends lost 2 bases and 2 bases respectively, with 13 bases between them. As DNA, the CDR3 is TGTGCCAGTAGTATAACGCTGGGGGCTGGCAATCAGCCCCAGCATTTT. Translating gives CASSITLGAGNQPQHF.

V usage is TRBV6-1 and J usage is TRBJ1-1; D remains unclear. Trimming took 6 bases from V and 0 from J, leaving 11 bases between them. CDR1 is MNHNS and CDR2 is SASEGT in the germline V gene. The length of the CDR3 is 14 residues. CDR3: CASRNRVMNTEAFF. The CDR3 region has the DNA TGTGCCAGCAGAAACCGAGTTATGAACACTGAAGCTTTCTTT.

This chain joins TRBV5-1 and TRBJ2-1, with TRBD2 matching 9 bases. This CDR3 comprises 15 residues. Germline CDR1 SGHRS, CDR2 YFSETQ. Trimming cost V 2 bases and J 9 bases; bases outside gene matches: 9. CDR3 coding DNA: TGCGCCAGCAGCTTACCTAGCGGGGAGGGTGGTGAGCAGTTCTTC. Translation: CASSLPSGEGGEQFF.

This clone came up once. The chain combines TRBV25-1 with TRBJ2-1; no clear D gene. Per germline, CDR1 MGHDK and CDR2 SYGVNS. Trimming left V 1 base short and J 13 bases short, with 14 bases between. CDR3 length equals 13 residues. This CDR3 is CASSESKRGIQFF. CDR3 DNA sequence: TGTGCCAGCAGTGAATCCAAACGAGGTATACAGTTCTTC.

CDR3 bases: TGTGCCAGCAGCCCAGACTATAGCGGGGGGGGCACAGATACGCAGTATTTT. Its translation: CASSPDYSGGGTDTQYF. The chain recombines TRBV5-6 with TRBJ2-3, with 11 bases lining up with TRBD2. This CDR3 is built from 17 residues. V was clipped by 4 bases and J by 1 base; unmatched bases: 8. In germline, CDR1 is SGHDT, CDR2 YYEEEE.

The chain carries TRBV18 and TRBJ1-1; the D gene is possibly TRBD1 (5 bases). The CDR3 has 15 amino acids. Germline CDR1 and CDR2: KGHSH and LQKENI. V was shortened by 3 bases and J by 3 bases, with 14 bases between the two germline ends. CDR3: CASSPERQMYTEAFF. DNA of the CDR3: TGTGCCAGCTCACCCGAAAGACAGATGTACACTGAAGCTTTCTTT.

J is TRBJ1-6 and V is TRBV9; tentatively, D is TRBD1 (6 bases). Germline CDR1 is SGDLS and CDR2 is YYNGEE. Trimming stripped 4 bases from V and 7 bases from J, with 15 bases between. The CDR3 is made up of 15 amino acids. CDR3 coding DNA: TGTGCCAGCAGCCCTTCATGGGGGCAGAATTCACCCCTCCACTTT. Protein: CASSPSWGQNSPLHF.

The chain employs TRBV7-8 and TRBJ2-7; TRBD1 aligns across 8 bases. The CDR3 extends over 15 amino acids. CDR1 and CDR2 from the germline V gene are SGHVS and FQNEAQ. V trimming: 3 bases; J trimming: 6 bases; junction bases outside the gene matches: 10. DNA of the CDR3: TGTGCCAGCAGCTTGGAGGACAGGGTTGGTTCCGAGCAGTACTTC. This translates into CASSLEDRVGSEQYF.

The V gene is TRBV5-5, the J gene TRBJ1-4; 7 positions match TRBD1. The germline CDR1 and CDR2 sequences are SGHKS and YYEKEE (reference sequence). With V trimmed by 5 bases and J by 8 bases, 9 bases remained unmatched. The CDR3 totals 14 residues. The CDR3 loop reads CASSPTGTSEKLFF. Here the CDR3 DNA reads TGTGCCAGCAGTCCGACAGGGACATCGGAAAAACTGTTTTTT.

The chain recombines TRBV19 with TRBJ2-7; perhaps TRBD2 as D (6 bases). The CDR3 loop spans 16 amino acids. CDR1 is LNHDA and CDR2 is SQIVND in the germline V gene (reference sequence). Trimming took 4 bases from V and 5 from J, leaving 21 bases between them. As DNA, the CDR3 is TGTGCCAGTAGTACGGATCCCCGGGGAGGCTTCCACGAGCAGTACTTC. Protein product: CASSTDPRGGFHEQYF.

The rearrangement joins TRBV6-1 to TRBJ1-6, with 7 positions matching TRBD1. V dropped 6 bases and J dropped 7; count of bases not matched to a gene: 9. The CDR3 is 15 residues long. From germline, CDR1 is MNHNS and CDR2 SASEGT. CDR3 sequence reads: CASRPKGASNSPLHF. Here the CDR3 DNA reads TGTGCCAGCAGGCCCAAGGGGGCGTCAAATTCACCCCTCCACTTT.

This clone was observed a single time. The chain employs TRBV5-6 and TRBJ2-5; a possible D gene is TRBD1 (5 bases). The CDR3 contains 13 residues. The germline V gene encodes CDR1 SGHDT and CDR2 YYEEEE. Trimming took 7 bases from V and 5 from J, leaving 15 bases between them. CDR3 amino acids: CASGPDSQETQYF. CDR3 nucleotides: TGTGCCAGCGGGCCCGACAGCCAGGAGACCCAGTACTTC.

CDR3 amino acids: CASSPGQDLGNEQFF. The CDR3 coding sequence is TGTGCCAGCTCACCGGGACAGGACCTTGGGAATGAGCAGTTCTTC. The rearrangement uses TRBV18 and TRBJ2-1, with 8 bases aligning to TRBD1. Germline V gene data show CDR1 as KGHSH and CDR2 as LQKENI. This CDR3 contains 15 residues. V was clipped by 3 bases and J by 7 bases; unmatched bases: 8.

This clone was seen once. The V call is TRBV9, the J call TRBJ2-7; TRBD1 aligns across 11 bases. The J segment lost 3 bases and the V segment lost 0 bases, leaving 26 bases of the junction unmatched. The CDR3 totals 23 residues. CDR1 and CDR2 (germline): SGDLS, YYNGEE. For the CDR3, the DNA is TGTGCCAGCAGCGTAGGTCTCACCGTAAGAACCGACGCGGGACAGGGGGTCATCTACGAGCAGTACTTC. It specifies CASSVGLTVRTDAGQGVIYEQYF.

This CDR3 reads CASSQSPAGGGQETQYF. As DNA, the CDR3 is TGCGCCAGCAGCCAATCCCCAGCGGGGGGCGGACAAGAGACCCAGTACTTC. The V call is TRBV4-1, the J call TRBJ2-5, with TRBD2 matching over 9 bases. This CDR3 region has 17 residues. Germline V lookup: CDR1 MGHRA, CDR2 YSYEKL. V trimming: 2 bases; J trimming: 2 bases; junction bases outside the gene matches: 9.

The chain recombines TRBV11-2 with TRBJ1-5, with a tentative D call TRBD1 (6 bases). Trimming shortened V by 5 bases and J by 6 bases, and 14 bases separated the two germline ends. The germline V gene has CDR1 SGHAT and CDR2 FQNNGV. The CDR3 has 14 amino acids. The CDR3 bases are TGTGCCAGCAGCCCTACAGGGTTGGGTCAGCCCCAGCATTTT. The encoded protein is CASSPTGLGQPQHF. The whole variable domain, remainder taken from reference TRBV11-2 and TRBJ1-5, is EAGVAQSPRYKIIEKRQSVAFWCNPISGHATLYWYQQILGQGPKLLIQFQNNGVVDDSQLPKDRFSAERLKGVDSTLKIQPAKLEDSAVYLCASSPTGLGQPQHFGDGTRLSIL.

This clone has a handful of counts. The chain couples TRBV5-1 to TRBJ1-4; the match to TRBD1 covers 7 bases. After removal of 1 base from V and 8 bases from J, the junction contained 8 bases not matched to a gene. The CDR3 is 15 amino acids. Germline loops: CDR1 SGHRS, CDR2 YFSETQ. The CDR3 sequence is CASSLSSGGEEKLFF. The CDR3 coding sequence is TGCGCCAGCAGCTTGTCCTCAGGGGGAGAGGAAAAACTGTTTTTT. Based on the CDR3 plus reference TRBV5-1 and TRBJ1-4, the full variable domain is KAGVTQTPRYLIKTRGQQVTLSCSPISGHRSVSWYQQTPGQGLQFLFEYFSETQRNKGNFPGRFSGRQFSNSRSEMNVSTLELGDSALYLCASSLSSGGEEKLFFGSGTQLSVL.

V gene TRBV30 combines with J gene TRBJ1-1; TRBD1 matches 8 bases. The CDR3 has 15 residues. Germline V gene data show CDR1 as GTSNPN and CDR2 as SVGIG (reference sequence). J gave up 4 bases and V 3 bases, and 10 bases lay outside the gene matches. The CDR3 nucleotides are TGTGCCTGGAGATCAGGGGGCTTTCGAAGCACTGAAGCTTTCTTT. It encodes CAWRSGGFRSTEAFF. The whole variable domain, filled in from reference TRBV30 and TRBJ1-1, reads SQTIHQWPATLVQPVGSPLSLECTVEGTSNPNLYWYRQAAGRGLQLLFYSVGIGQISSEVPQNLSASRPQDRQFILSSKKLLLSDSGFYLCAWRSGGFRSTEAFFGQGTRLTVV.

J is TRBJ1-4 and V is TRBV18; TRBD1 is a possible D gene (6 bases). Germline-derived CDR1 and CDR2 are KGHSH and LQKENI. This CDR3 comprises 16 residues. The germline V and J ends were trimmed by 3 bases and 3 bases, with 14 bases remaining between them. CDR3 residues: CASSPEYRAPNEKLFF. CDR3 nucleotide sequence: TGTGCCAGCTCACCCGAGTACAGGGCACCTAATGAAAAACTGTTTTTT.

The chain links TRBV29-1 to TRBJ1-2; the D is unclear. The CDR3 is made up of 11 amino acids. V was cut by 3 bases and J by 8 bases, with 10 bases left in between. CDR1 and CDR2 from the germline V gene are SQVTM and ANQGSEA. The DNA for the CDR3 is TGCAGCGTTGAGGGAGATGAGGGCTACACCTTC. The encoded protein is CSVEGDEGYTF.

The chain links TRBV6-5 to TRBJ1-4; 7 bases are a match to TRBD1. Germline CDR1 reads MNHEY; CDR2 reads SVGAGI. The CDR3 is 16 amino acids. Losses at the gene ends were 0 bases for V and 4 bases for J; bases not matched to a gene: 5. The CDR3 sequence is CASSYSGGTDNEKLFF. DNA for the CDR3: TGTGCCAGCAGTTACTCTGGAGGGACAGATAATGAAAAACTGTTTTTT.

This clone was seen just once. The rearrangement uses TRBV27 and TRBJ2-7, with D tentatively TRBD1 (6 bases). Germline V gene data show CDR1 as MNHEY and CDR2 as SMNVEV (reference sequence). There are 15 residues in the CDR3. The ends were cut back, 6 bases at V and 1 base at J, with 16 bases in the middle. The CDR3 loop reads CASRPMLDRSYEQYF. CDR3 DNA sequence: TGTGCCAGCAGACCCATGTTGGACAGATCCTACGAGCAGTACTTC.

The genes are TRBV19 and TRBJ2-7; 12 bases are shared with TRBD1. The trim removed 1 base at V and 3 bases at J, leaving 4 bases unmatched. Looked up from germline, CDR1 is LNHDA and CDR2 is SQIVND (reference sequence). The CDR3 covers 16 residues. The chain's CDR3 is CASSIGGTGGNYEQYF. CDR3 in DNA: TGTGCCAGTAGTATAGGGGGGACAGGGGGCAACTACGAGCAGTACTTC.